Below are 14 T cell receptor beta chains sequenced from a single sample in a study of blood T cells in healthy people across ages. It was with a sample-barcoded 5' primer and a J-beta primer mix that a second PCR of roughly 7 to 12 cycles was run. TCRdb processed the 5' RACE reads anew with MiXCR; each CDR3 protein has one entry. This table holds more than 900,000 distinct CDR3 sequences, 29% found once. The same sample was also used in a study of T cells of mothers and their children.

The sample comprised blood. The receptors were gathered from a woman in her forties in good health.

This clonotype was recorded a few times. The V and J genes are TRBV20-1 and TRBJ2-3; 9 bases line up with TRBD2. The CDR3 runs to 15 residues. CDR1 DFQATT and CDR2 SNEGSKA come from the germline V gene (reference sequence). With 3 bases clipped from V and 0 bases from J, the junction kept 4 bases outside the gene matches. CDR3 region: CSARAGGRSTDTQYF. CDR3 coding DNA: TGCAGTGCTAGGGCGGGGGGGCGCAGCACAGATACGCAGTATTTT.

The V gene is TRBV7-2, the J gene TRBJ2-3; D remains ambiguous. CDR1 and CDR2 (germline): SGHTA, FQGNSA. The CDR3 covers 12 residues. The germline V and J ends were trimmed by 3 bases and 10 bases, with 11 bases remaining between them. CDR3 region: CASSFAPAAQYF. The CDR3 nucleotides read TGTGCCAGCAGCTTTGCCCCTGCCGCGCAGTATTTT.

This chain connects TRBV6-6 to TRBJ1-5; D is ambiguous. The V gene's germline CDR1 is MNHNY and CDR2 SVGAGI (reference sequence). The CDR3 consists of 14 residues. The V and J ends lost 5 bases and 4 bases respectively, with 12 bases between them. CDR3 bases: TGTGCCAGCAGTGACAACGCGGAAAATCAGCCCCAGCATTTT. Its protein is CASSDNAENQPQHF.

The CDR3 protein is CASSLSSRTGRGYTF. CDR3 DNA sequence: TGTGCCAGCAGCTTAAGTTCTCGGACAGGAAGAGGCTACACCTTC. This chain joins TRBV7-9 and TRBJ1-2; 7 bases match TRBD1. The trim removed 2 bases at V and 8 bases at J, leaving 11 bases unmatched. The CDR3 loop spans 15 amino acids. Germline loops: CDR1 SEHNR, CDR2 FQNEAQ (reference sequence).

V gene TRBV12-3 or TRBV12-4 combines with J gene TRBJ1-5, with D possibly being TRBD1 (6 bases). With 4 bases removed from V and 11 bases from J, the gap between germline ends came to 18 bases. The CDR3 is 14 residues long. CDR3 loop: CASSSDGGRQSQHF. CDR3 coding DNA: TGTGCCAGCAGTTCTGACGGGGGGCGACAGTCCCAGCATTTT.

This clonotype was seen more than once but under ten times. The chain carries TRBV3-1 and TRBJ2-7; 7 bases are shared with TRBD2. This CDR3 contains 14 residues. The J segment lost 3 bases and the V segment lost 5 bases, leaving 7 bases of the junction unmatched. In germline, CDR1 is LGHDT, CDR2 YNNKEL (reference sequence). The CDR3 sequence: CASSLQRGNYEQYF. The CDR3 nucleotides read TGTGCCAGCAGCTTACAGCGGGGCAACTACGAGCAGTACTTC.

Points on this clonotype: A much more abundant neighbour one base away suggests this may be a read error. The V and J genes are TRBV29-1 and TRBJ2-5; maybe TRBD1 (6 bases). Germline CDR1 SQVTM, CDR2 ANQGSEA. Between the trimmed V and J ends, which lost 7 bases and 3 bases, there was a span of 12 bases. There are 12 residues in the CDR3. The CDR3 DNA sequence: TGCAGCGCACTGGGGGCTGAAGAGACCCAGTACTTC. Translating it yields CSALGAEETQYF.

The chain uses TRBV20-1 and TRBJ1-4; D unclear. Per the germline V gene, CDR1 is DFQATT and CDR2 is SNEGSKA (reference sequence). Trimming shortened V by 6 bases and J by 8 bases, and 7 bases separated the two germline ends. This CDR3 comprises 10 residues. The CDR3 spells CSALGEKLFF. DNA of the CDR3: TGCAGTGCGTTAGGGGAAAAACTGTTTTTT.

This clonotype has ten or more counts. This may be a read error, as it is one base from a much larger clone. Here the CDR3 DNA reads TGCGCCAGCAGCAGGGGCAGGAGATCCTACAATGAGCAGTACTTC. Translated, it gives CASSRGRRSYNEQYF. The chain employs TRBV5-1 and TRBJ2-1, with D perhaps matching TRBD1 (5 bases). The better agreement between TRBJ2-7 and the DNA end casts doubt on the J call. The CDR3 length is 15 residues. Germline-derived CDR1 and CDR2 are SGHRS and YFSETQ.

This clonotype occurred many times. The chain is built from TRBV28 and TRBJ2-7; 9 bases agree with TRBD1. J gave up 7 bases and V 5 bases, and 9 bases lay outside the gene matches. The CDR3 totals 14 residues. Germline V gives CDR1 MDHEN, CDR2 SYDVKM. The CDR3 bases are TGTGCCAGCAGTCCTCCCGTGGGACAGGGAGAGCAGTACTTC. Translating it yields CASSPPVGQGEQYF.

This clonotype was detected only a few times. A junction boundary mismatches the germline segment, possibly from a read error. This chain joins TRBV7-7 and TRBJ2-7, with a possible D match to TRBD1 (5 bases). Germline CDR1 is SSHAT and CDR2 is FNYEAQ (reference sequence). The length of the CDR3 is 14 residues. The CDR3 region has the DNA TGTGCTAGCAGCCCCTCGGACACTGACTACGAGCAGTACTTC. It translates to CASSPSDTDYEQYF.

CDR3 sequence reads: CASSLGVKEQPQHF. CDR3 sequence (DNA): TGTGCCAGCAGCCTGGGGGTCAAGGAACAGCCCCAGCATTTT. This rearrangement joins TRBV5-5 to TRBJ1-5; TRBD1 is a possible D gene (5 bases). CDR1 and CDR2 from the germline V gene are SGHKS and YYEKEE (reference sequence). There are 14 residues in the CDR3. Trimming shortened V by 4 bases and J by 7 bases, and 15 bases separated the two germline ends.

The gene calls are TRBV20-1 and TRBJ1-1; 11 positions match TRBD1. V was clipped by 5 bases and J by 1 base; unmatched bases: 6. The CDR3 is 15 amino acids. Germline V gene sequence: CDR1 DFQATT, CDR2 SNEGSKA (reference sequence). The DNA for the CDR3 is TGCAGTGCTTACGGCGGGACAGGGGGGAACACTGAAGCTTTCTTT. This gives the protein CSAYGGTGGNTEAFF.

For the CDR3, the DNA is TGTGCCAGCAGTGACTCCAGCGTCGCTGACTACAATGAGCAGTTCTTC. Protein product: CASSDSSVADYNEQFF. The chain carries TRBV6-4 and TRBJ2-1; D is undetermined. The V end was cut by 0 bases, the J end by 3 bases, with 12 bases between. Germline CDR1 and CDR2: MRHNA and SNTAGT. The CDR3 contains 16 residues.